The clone carrying this T cell receptor (beta chain) was observed at least ten times. Its antigen is undetermined. J lost 2 bases, V lost 5 bases, and 2 bases had no gene match. CDR1 and CDR2 from the germline V gene are LNHDA and SQIVND (reference sequence). This CDR3 is 15 amino acids long. Naive CD4+ cells had CD25+ Tregs removed. After constant-region reverse-primer amplification, full-length variable regions underwent semi-nested PCR with Nested Universal Primer A. TCRdb processed the 5' RACE reads anew with MiXCR; each CDR3 protein has one entry. This sample has roughly 38,000 distinct CDR3 sequences, with approximately 20% found just once. Study-wide results and caveats: Tumor Treg TCRs overlapped most with tumor naive CD4+ cells.

The chain links TRBV19 to TRBJ2-3; 12 nucleotides match TRBD2. Sequences were obtained from naive CD4+ T cells sorted from a lymph node. Indicated subset: naive CD4+ T cells, CD4+CD45RA+CD25-. The receptor comes from a female donor with breast cancer. The CDR3 region is CASSRLAGDTDTQYF. In nucleotides, the CDR3 is TGTGCCAGTAGTCGACTAGCGGGGGACACAGATACGCAGTATTTT.